A single sample gave rise to the 19 T cell receptor beta chains below, sequenced in a study of OX40 agonist ivuxolimab in advanced cancers. Libraries were prepared through the immunoSEQ multiplex PCR assay. TCRdb retrieved this table from immuneACCESS and kept in-frame rearrangements only. Not all clones are present; in checked studies, unresolved V genes account for under half, and no reason is known for the remainder. This sample gives around 120,000 clones in total; approximately 92% of them show up just once. The ten largest clones represent roughly 0.59% of the sample. This specimen was CD4+ or CD8+ T cells sorted from blood, taken in a trial of the OX40 agonist ivuxolimab. These receptors were obtained from an adult with an advanced solid tumor such as melanoma, head and neck, liver or kidney cancer.

The chain joins TRBV5-5 to TRBJ2-5; TRBD1 matches at 8 bases. The CDR3 consists of 13 residues. After removal of 5 bases from V and 3 bases from J, the junction contained 3 bases not matched to a gene. Germline V gene lookup returns CDR1 SGHKS and CDR2 YYEKEE (reference sequence). CDR3 loop: CASRTTGEETQYF. CDR3 DNA: TGTGCCAGCAGGACGACAGGGGAAGAGACCCAGTACTTC.

As for this clone: Relative to the germline gene, one junction end is altered; a read error may explain this. The V and J genes are TRBV5-4 and TRBJ1-2, with a possible D match to TRBD1 (5 bases). CDR3 length equals 15 residues. Germline V gene data show CDR1 as SGHNT and CDR2 as YYREEE (reference sequence). As DNA, the CDR3 is TGCGCCAGCAGCACGAGACAGAGTTCCAACTATGGCTACACCTTC. Translating it yields CASSTRQSSNYGYTF.

This sequence joins TRBV28 and TRBJ1-5, with D possibly TRBD1 on 6 matching bases. Germline loops: CDR1 MDHEN, CDR2 SYDVKM. The ends were cut back, 5 bases at V and 1 base at J, with 15 bases in the middle. The CDR3 runs 16 residues. For the CDR3, the DNA is TGTGCCAGCAGTGACTCGGGGGGCTTCAGCAATCAGCCCCAGCATTTT. Translating it yields CASSDSGGFSNQPQHF.

The genes are TRBV7-2 and TRBJ1-1; the D gene is possibly TRBD1 (6 bases). Germline V gene data show CDR1 as SGHTA and CDR2 as FQGNSA. V dropped 6 bases and J dropped 9 bases, with 14 bases sitting between them. The CDR3 has 12 amino acids. DNA for the CDR3: TGTGCCAGCAGGTCCCGGGACAATCAAGCTTTCTTT. Translation: CASRSRDNQAFF.

The chain carries TRBV7-2 and TRBJ1-5, with D perhaps matching TRBD1 (6 bases). CDR1 and CDR2 from the germline V gene are SGHTA and FQGNSA. V lost 5 bases to trimming and J lost 3 bases, with 11 bases between them. This CDR3 has 14 residues. Here the CDR3 reads CASSPLGANQPQHF. In nucleotides, the CDR3 is TGTGCCAGCAGCCCGTTGGGGGCCAATCAGCCCCAGCATTTT.

The V and J genes are TRBV2 and TRBJ2-5, with D possibly being TRBD2 (7 bases). Trimming took 5 bases from V and 5 from J, leaving 15 bases between them. Germline assignment: CDR1 SNHLY and CDR2 FYNNEI. CDR3 size: 14 residues. CDR3 sequence (DNA): TGTGCCAGCAGTTCGTCGGGGGGCTTTGAGACCCAGTACTTC. Its translation is CASSSSGGFETQYF. The variable domain in full, completed from reference TRBV2 and TRBJ2-5, reads EPEVTQTPSHQVTQMGQEVILRCVPISNHLYFYWYRQILGQKVEFLVSFYNNEISEKSEIFDDQFSVERPDGSNFTLKIRSTKLEDSAMYFCASSSSGGFETQYFGPGTRLLVL.

The gene calls are TRBV6-6 and TRBJ2-3; TRBD2 aligns across 7 bases. The CDR3 is 15 residues long. V gave up 1 base and J gave up 5 bases; unmatched junction bases: 6. Per the germline V gene, CDR1 is MNHNY and CDR2 is SVGAGI (reference sequence). Written as DNA, the CDR3 is TGTGCCAGCAGTTACTGGGGGGGGAGTATAGATACGCAGTATTTT. Translation gives CASSYWGGSIDTQYF.

The chain combines TRBV6-5 with TRBJ1-2; 9 bases line up with TRBD1. V trimming: 2 bases; J trimming: 8 bases; junction bases outside the gene matches: 9. The CDR3 is 15 residues long. Germline loops: CDR1 MNHEY, CDR2 SVGAGI. The chain's CDR3 is CASSYAGQGNTGYTF. CDR3 DNA sequence: TGTGCCAGCAGTTACGCAGGACAGGGGAACACGGGCTACACCTTC.

V is TRBV5-1 and J is TRBJ2-5, with 13 bases that match TRBD2. CDR3 length equals 14 residues. Germline V lookup: CDR1 SGHRS, CDR2 YFSETQ. With 4 bases clipped from V and 5 bases from J, the junction kept 2 bases outside the gene matches. In DNA, the CDR3 is TGCGCCAGCAGCGCGACTAGCGGGGGGGAGACCCAGTACTTC. Amino acid sequence: CASSATSGGETQYF.

J is TRBJ1-5 and V is TRBV19; a possible D gene is TRBD1 (5 bases). Trimming took 6 bases from V and 2 from J, leaving 8 bases between them. The CDR3 has 13 residues. Germline CDR1 LNHDA, CDR2 SQIVND (reference sequence). The CDR3, as DNA: TGTGCCAGTAGGGAAGGGGGCAATCAGCCCCAGCATTTT. Its protein product is CASREGGNQPQHF.

The chain has TRBV11-2 and TRBJ1-2, with 8 bases that match TRBD1. The V gene end was trimmed by 1 base and the J gene end by 2 bases; junction bases not matched to a gene: 9. This CDR3 contains 17 residues. CDR1 is SGHAT, CDR2 FQNNGV, per germline. The CDR3 DNA reads as TGTGCCAGCAGCTTAGGAAGGGGCAGGGGGCCAAACTATGGCTACACCTTC. Translated: CASSLGRGRGPNYGYTF.

The chain has TRBV30 and TRBJ1-2; D ambiguous. Germline V lookup: CDR1 GTSNPN, CDR2 SVGIG (reference sequence). Between the trimmed V and J ends, which lost 5 bases and 8 bases, there was a span of 12 bases. The CDR3 totals 11 residues. The CDR3 reads CAWLSTPGYTF. CDR3 DNA sequence: TGTGCCTGGTTGTCTACGCCAGGCTACACCTTC.

V gene TRBV11-2 combines with J gene TRBJ1-1, with TRBD1 identical over 7 bases. Germline-derived CDR1 and CDR2 are SGHAT and FQNNGV. This CDR3 region has 14 residues. V was clipped by 5 bases and J by 3 bases; unmatched bases: 6. CDR3 nucleotide sequence: TGTGCCAGCAGCCTTCTACAGGGGCACACTGAAGCTTTCTTT. This gives the protein CASSLLQGHTEAFF.

The chain couples TRBV6-1 to TRBJ2-3, with 7 bases lining up with TRBD1. Trimming cost V 4 bases and J 3 bases; bases outside gene matches: 4. The CDR3 totals 14 residues. CDR1 MNHNS and CDR2 SASEGT come from the germline V gene. CDR3 residues: CASSGGQITDTQYF. Written as DNA, the CDR3 is TGTGCCAGCAGTGGGGGACAGATAACAGATACGCAGTATTTT.

V gene TRBV2 combines with J gene TRBJ1-5, with D uncertain. Looked up from germline, CDR1 is SNHLY and CDR2 is FYNNEI. CDR3 length: 12 residues. Trimming took 6 bases from V and 4 from J, leaving 7 bases between them. The CDR3 DNA reads as TGTGCCAGCAGGGCATCGAATCAGCCCCAGCATTTT. Translation gives CASRASNQPQHF.

The chain links TRBV30 to TRBJ1-2; no clear D. The CDR3 is made up of 13 amino acids. The ends were cut back, 4 bases at V and 3 bases at J, with 12 bases in the middle. The germline CDR1 and CDR2 sequences are GTSNPN and SVGIG (reference sequence). CDR3 amino acids: CAWKDPFYYGYTF. The DNA for the CDR3 is TGTGCCTGGAAGGACCCTTTCTACTATGGCTACACCTTC.

The V gene is TRBV4-2, the J gene TRBJ1-5; D is uncertain. The CDR3 has 14 residues. Germline CDR1 reads LGHNA; CDR2 reads YNFKEQ. With 1 base removed from V and 4 bases from J, the gap between germline ends came to 8 bases. The CDR3 DNA reads TGTGCCAGCAGCCAAGGGGAGATTAATCAGCCCCAGCATTTT. Its protein is CASSQGEINQPQHF.

This CDR3 reads CASSPEGLPLNIQYF. The CDR3 nucleotides read TGTGCCAGCAGCCCCGAGGGACTACCGTTGAACATTCAGTACTTC. The chain combines TRBV9 with TRBJ2-4; 7 positions match TRBD2. In germline, CDR1 is SGDLS, CDR2 YYNGEE. V was clipped by 4 bases and J by 7 bases; unmatched bases: 11. The CDR3 consists of 15 residues.

This clone was detected only a few times. This chain connects TRBV19 to TRBJ1-5; D call uncertain. This CDR3 has 13 amino acids. Germline V lookup: CDR1 LNHDA, CDR2 SQIVND (reference sequence). The V end lost 8 bases, the J end lost 4 bases, and 12 bases lay between the germline ends. CDR3 in DNA: TGTGCCAGTTCTGAGGCGGGGAATCAGCCCCAGCATTTT. Translating it yields CASSEAGNQPQHF.